What follows is one T cell receptor beta chain and its context. The data belong to a study of blood T cell repertoires in COVID-19. Study-level information: Sites in the United States, Italy and Spain provided acute and convalescent COVID-19 samples. PBMCs, B-cell-depleted T cells, or T cells were the source of the cDNA or gDNA that made up the material.

Per the germline V gene, CDR1 is SEHNR and CDR2 is FQNEAQ (reference sequence). CDR3 length equals 12 residues. V was shortened by 5 bases and J by 6 bases, with 10 bases between the two germline ends. In the source study's methods: Counts of nucleated cells, estimated from reference gene primer amplification, were obtained. The repertoire was sequenced with immunoSEQ multiplex PCR; TCRdb's copy has only in-frame clones and lacks some. The D gene and trimming were derived from the DNA, and the V and J assignments and clone size from that table. The table records over 150,000 clones, roughly 88% of them present only once.

The receptor comes from a human donor in a cohort sampled during active COVID-19. Sequencing input: peripheral blood. The genes are TRBV7-9 and TRBJ2-5; D not certain. CDR3 in amino acids: CASSPPVKTQYF. CDR3 nucleotides: TGTGCCAGCAGCCCACCGGTGAAGACCCAGTACTTC.